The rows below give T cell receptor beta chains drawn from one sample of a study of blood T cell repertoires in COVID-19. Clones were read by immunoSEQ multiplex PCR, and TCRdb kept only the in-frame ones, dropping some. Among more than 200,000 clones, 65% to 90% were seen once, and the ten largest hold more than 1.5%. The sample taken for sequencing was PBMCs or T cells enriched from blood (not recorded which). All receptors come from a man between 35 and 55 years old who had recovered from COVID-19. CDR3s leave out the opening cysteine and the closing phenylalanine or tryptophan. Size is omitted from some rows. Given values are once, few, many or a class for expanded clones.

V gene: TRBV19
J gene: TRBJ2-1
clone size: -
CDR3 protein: ASSIGLEAYNEQF

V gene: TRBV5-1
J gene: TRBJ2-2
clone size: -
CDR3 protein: ASSPGLAGGANTGELF

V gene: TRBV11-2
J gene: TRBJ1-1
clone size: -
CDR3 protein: ASSLDPSPNTEAF

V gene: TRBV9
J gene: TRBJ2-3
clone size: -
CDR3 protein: ASSVDPGYADTQY

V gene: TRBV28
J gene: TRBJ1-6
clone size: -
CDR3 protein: ASRQGSSPLH

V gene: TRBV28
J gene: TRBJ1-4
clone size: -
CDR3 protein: ASSLSSGATNEKLF

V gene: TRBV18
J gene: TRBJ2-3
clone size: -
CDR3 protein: ASSRDRTGGDTQY

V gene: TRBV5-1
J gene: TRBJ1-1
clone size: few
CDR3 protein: ASSPRTGNVLMNTEAF

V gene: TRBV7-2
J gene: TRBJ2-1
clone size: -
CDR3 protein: ASSLDRYSGRPTYNEQF

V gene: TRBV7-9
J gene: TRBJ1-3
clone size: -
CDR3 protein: ASSTGGPGNTIY